The 17 T cell receptor beta chains below were found in one sample sequenced in a study of beta chain features in type 1 diabetes. The entirety of the isolated RNA underwent reverse transcription, so expressed TCRB transcripts were sequenced. TCRdb's table, derived via immunoSEQ multiplex PCR, lists solely in-frame clones and lacks some. The data show about 340,000 clones, less than 10% seen once. Material for sequencing was central memory CD4+ T cells from blood. The receptors originated from a young woman in good health.

The chain's CDR3 is CASSQLLDRGYRRYEQYF. The CDR3 nucleotides read TGCGCCAGCAGTCAACTCCTAGACAGGGGGTACCGTCGATACGAGCAGTACTTC. The chain has TRBV23-1 and TRBJ2-7; TRBD1 agrees at 9 bases. TRBV23-1 is treated as an ORF (open reading frame) with a function not yet certain. The CDR3 length is 18 residues. V was clipped by 2 bases and J by 4 bases; unmatched bases: 15.

There are a few counts of this clone. The V and J genes are TRBV5-1 and TRBJ2-3, with D maybe TRBD1 (6 bases). The germline CDR1 and CDR2 sequences are SGHRS and YFSETQ. V gave up 6 bases and J gave up 4 bases, with 18 bases separating them. The CDR3 covers 15 residues. The CDR3 sequence is CASMRLGGIADTQYF. The CDR3 DNA follows: TGCGCCAGCATGCGGTTAGGGGGAATTGCAGATACGCAGTATTTT. Looking up the rest from reference TRBV5-1 and TRBJ2-3 gives the full variable domain: KAGVTQTPRYLIKTRGQQVTLSCSPISGHRSVSWYQQTPGQGLQFLFEYFSETQRNKGNFPGRFSGRQFSNSRSEMNVSTLELGDSALYLCASMRLGGIADTQYFGPGTRLTVL.

This clone was found a few times. V and J are TRBV29-1 and TRBJ2-1; D may correspond to TRBD1 or TRBD2 (5 bases each). V dropped 5 bases and J dropped 7 bases, with 18 bases sitting between them. Germline V gene data show CDR1 as SQVTM and CDR2 as ANQGSEA. The CDR3 consists of 14 residues. CDR3 nucleotides: TGCAGCGTTTATGGGGGAGCCCGTGGGAATGAGCAGTTCTTC. Encoded protein: CSVYGGARGNEQFF.

This clone occurred a few times. The chain links TRBV2 to TRBJ1-2; D is perhaps TRBD1 (6 bases). The V gene's germline CDR1 is SNHLY and CDR2 FYNNEI. CDR3 size: 14 residues. V lost 2 bases and J lost 0, with 7 bases in between. CDR3 sequence reads: CASSETGTNYGYTF. The CDR3 DNA reads TGTGCCAGCAGTGAAACAGGGACTAACTATGGCTACACCTTC. Combining the CDR3 with reference TRBV2 and TRBJ1-2 gives the whole variable domain EPEVTQTPSHQVTQMGQEVILRCVPISNHLYFYWYRQILGQKVEFLVSFYNNEISEKSEIFDDQFSVERPDGSNFTLKIRSTKLEDSAMYFCASSETGTNYGYTFGSGTRLTVV.

The table lists this clone with a few counts. This chain joins TRBV29-1 and TRBJ1-1, with D uncertain. The length of the CDR3 is 12 residues. The V end lost 3 bases, the J end lost 0 bases, and 5 bases lay between the germline ends. Germline V lookup: CDR1 SQVTM, CDR2 ANQGSEA. The DNA for the CDR3 is TGCAGCGTTGACATCCTGAACACTGAAGCTTTCTTT. Encoded protein: CSVDILNTEAFF.

This sequence joins TRBV5-4 and TRBJ2-3; 14 bases are a match to TRBD2. The CDR3 loop spans 15 amino acids. Per the germline V gene, CDR1 is SGHNT and CDR2 is YYREEE (reference sequence). The junction had 4 bases not matched to a gene; V was cut back by 4 bases and J by 6 bases. In DNA, the CDR3 is TGTGCCAGCAGCAAGAGGACTAGCGGGAGGGATACGCAGTATTTT. It is translated as CASSKRTSGRDTQYF.

This chain joins TRBV5-4 and TRBJ1-2, with a possible D match to TRBD1 (6 bases). The CDR3 loop spans 14 amino acids. V was pared by 6 bases and J by 2 bases, with 14 bases between. The germline V gene has CDR1 SGHNT and CDR2 YYREEE (reference sequence). In DNA form, the CDR3 reads TGTGCCAGCACCCTGGGGCAGGGGAACTATGGCTACACCTTC. Amino acid sequence: CASTLGQGNYGYTF.

The rearrangement links TRBV7-2 to TRBJ1-4; no reliable D call. The CDR3 extends over 12 amino acids. Trimming removed 6 bases from V and 12 bases from J, with 14 bases in between. CDR1 SGHTA and CDR2 FQGNSA come from the germline V gene. CDR3 residues: CASSLQVGELFF. In nucleotides, the CDR3 is TGTGCCAGCAGTCTCCAGGTTGGGGAACTGTTTTTT.

This clone appeared a few times. The chain employs TRBV7-2 and TRBJ2-7; TRBD1 agrees at 9 bases. This CDR3 is 14 amino acids long. J gave up 2 bases and V 5 bases, and 4 bases lay outside the gene matches. From germline, CDR1 is SGHTA and CDR2 FQGNSA. The CDR3 is CASSPGQGTYEQYF. The CDR3 nucleotides read TGTGCCAGCAGCCCAGGACAGGGGACCTACGAGCAGTACTTC. The whole variable domain, filled in from reference TRBV7-2 and TRBJ2-7, reads GAGVSQSPSNKVTEKGKDVELRCDPISGHTALYWYRQSLGQGLEFLIYFQGNSAPDKSGLPSDRFSAERTGGSVSTLTIQRTQQEDSAVYLCASSPGQGTYEQYFGPGTRLTVT.

The rearrangement uses TRBV4-1 and TRBJ2-5, with a tentative D call TRBD2 (6 bases). V lost 0 bases and J 4 bases, leaving 21 bases between the germline ends. There are 18 residues in the CDR3. Per the germline V gene, CDR1 is MGHRA and CDR2 is YSYEKL. As DNA, the CDR3 is TGCGCCAGCAGCCAAGACCCCCTCGGGCCCGGAGGGCGAGAGACCCAGTACTTC. Translating gives CASSQDPLGPGGRETQYF.

This clone occurred a few times. This rearrangement joins TRBV6-6 to TRBJ2-1; 8 nucleotides agree with TRBD2. Germline V gene data show CDR1 as MNHNY and CDR2 as SVGAGI (reference sequence). J was trimmed by 9 bases and V by 5 bases; bases with no gene match: 15. CDR3 length: 16 amino acids. CDR3 in amino acids: CASSPRTSPRGGEQFF. For the CDR3, the DNA is TGTGCCAGCAGTCCGAGGACTAGCCCTAGAGGAGGTGAGCAGTTCTTC.

This chain joins TRBV21-1 and TRBJ2-6. TRBV21-1 is deemed a pseudogene. This CDR3 is 15 amino acids long. CDR3: CASNTGHSGANVLTF. In DNA form, the CDR3 reads TGTGCCAGCAATACCGGCCACTCTGGGGCCAACGTCCTGACTTTC.

The J gene is TRBJ2-6, the V gene TRBV28; no clear D. V was trimmed by 6 bases and J by 0 bases, leaving 12 bases between them. Germline lookup yields CDR1 MDHEN and CDR2 SYDVKM. This CDR3 comprises 16 residues. CDR3 protein: CASRSLAPSGANVLTF. CDR3 nucleotide sequence: TGTGCCAGCAGATCCCTCGCCCCCTCTGGGGCCAACGTCCTGACTTTC.

Note on this clone: This sample includes further DNA sequences coding for the same CDR3. The chain is built from TRBV4-3 and TRBJ2-1; 7 bases match TRBD1. This CDR3 has 15 residues. V shed 0 bases and J 10 bases; nucleotides not matched to a gene: 9. In germline, CDR1 is LGHNA, CDR2 YSLEER. The CDR3 region has the DNA TGCGCCAGCAGCCAAGAGGGTCGACAGGGCAGGGAGCAGTTCTTC. Its translation: CASSQEGRQGREQFF.

This clone was seen a few times. This chain joins TRBV10-3 and TRBJ1-2; no firm D call. Germline CDR1 ENHRY, CDR2 SYGVKD. V lost 4 bases and J lost 4, with 10 bases in between. This CDR3 spans 13 amino acids. The CDR3 is CAISGGPSYGYTF. The DNA for the CDR3 is TGTGCCATCAGTGGGGGTCCTTCCTATGGCTACACCTTC.

The table lists this clone with many counts. The CDR3 bases are TGTGCCAGTAGTCGGGTAGGAAGTTTTGCAGGGCGAGATCAGCCCCAGCATTTT. This gives the protein CASSRVGSFAGRDQPQHF. The V call is TRBV19, the J call TRBJ1-5; a weak D match, TRBD1 (5 bases). The CDR3 extends over 18 amino acids. CDR1 is LNHDA, CDR2 SQIVND, per germline (reference sequence). The germline V and J ends were trimmed by 5 bases and 5 bases, with 25 bases remaining between them. The variable domain in full, with the rest retrieved from reference TRBV19 and TRBJ1-5, is DGGITQSPKYLFRKEGQNVTLSCEQNLNHDAMYWYRQDPGQGLRLIYYSQIVNDFQKGDIAEGYSVSREKKESFPLTVTSAQKNPTAFYLCASSRVGSFAGRDQPQHFGDGTRLSIL.

The J gene is TRBJ1-5, the V gene TRBV7-2; a weak D match, TRBD1 (5 bases). This CDR3 is 16 amino acids long. The germline V and J ends were trimmed by 6 bases and 5 bases, with 20 bases remaining between them. Germline-derived CDR1 and CDR2 are SGHTA and FQGNSA. The CDR3 region is CASSYIRAGWDQPQHF. In nucleotides, the CDR3 is TGTGCCAGCAGTTACATACGGGCAGGGTGGGATCAGCCCCAGCATTTT.